This T cell receptor (beta chain) was observed in a study of shared T cell receptors in the human thymus. This clone was counted a single time. Using immunoSEQ multiplex PCR, the repertoire was profiled, and TCRdb retains in-frame clones only, with some absent. The sample yields 500,000 to 750,000 clones, roughly 90% seen once. Trimming left V 3 bases short and J 1 base short, with 12 bases between. CDR3 size: 15 residues. CDR1 is MNHNS and CDR2 is SASEGT in the germline V gene. This same sample was also taken into another study, of human thymus T cells. That paper adds: Thymic repertoires overlap heavily among unrelated individuals, related research has reported.

Sequencing was done on a sample of thymocytes. The clonotype originates from a boy under three years old with a congenital heart defect. The genes are TRBV6-1 and TRBJ1-1, with D possibly being TRBD1 (6 bases). In DNA, the CDR3 is TGTGCCAGCAGTGATTTAGGCAGGGGGAACACTGAAGCTTTCTTT. Its protein is CASSDLGRGNTEAFF.